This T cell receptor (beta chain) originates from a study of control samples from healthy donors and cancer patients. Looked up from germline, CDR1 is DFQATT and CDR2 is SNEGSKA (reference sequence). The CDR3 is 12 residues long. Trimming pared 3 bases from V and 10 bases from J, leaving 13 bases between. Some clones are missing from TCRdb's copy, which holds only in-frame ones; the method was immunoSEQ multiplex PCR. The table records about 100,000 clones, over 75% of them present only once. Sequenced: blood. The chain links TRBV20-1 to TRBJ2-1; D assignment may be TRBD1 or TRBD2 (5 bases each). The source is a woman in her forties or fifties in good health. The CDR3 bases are TGCAGTGCTAGTTTTTCGGGACGCGAGCAGTTCTTC. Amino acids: CSASFSGREQFF.